The present TCR beta chain was sequenced within a study of shared clonotypes between healthy human individuals. To note about this clone: Its antigen is unidentified.

The table came from immunoSEQ multiplex PCR; TCRdb's copy has only in-frame clones and leaves some out. Here the sample spans over a million clones, around 74% being singletons. Germline V CDR1 and CDR2: SGHDT, YYEEEE. The V and J ends lost 4 bases and 1 base, in that order; junction bases with no gene match: 5. This CDR3 has 17 amino acids. Overall study results and limits: Researchers found naive subsets generally carried larger estimated richness than memory subsets. Donor clonotype sharing was expected to depend on sequencing depth.

Sequencing used memory CD4+ T cells sorted from blood. The sample's subset: CD45RA-negative fraction. The sequence derives from a man younger than 35 in good health. The rearrangement uses TRBV5-6 and TRBJ2-3; 14 nucleotides agree with TRBD2. The CDR3 nucleotides read TGTGCCAGCAGCAGGATGGGACTAGCGGGGGGCACAGATACGCAGTATTTT. Translation gives CASSRMGLAGGTDTQYF.